The clone carrying this TCR beta chain appeared many times. Unique molecular identifiers were built into the TCRbeta library. TCRdb analysed the PCR reads with MiXCR anew, one entry per CDR3 protein. The data contain roughly 340,000 distinct CDR3 sequences, roughly 16% of them seen just once; the ten biggest clones take up roughly two fifths. CDR1 is SQVTM and CDR2 is ANQGSEA in the germline V gene. V was trimmed by 4 bases and J by 3 bases, leaving 9 bases between them. This CDR3 has 12 amino acids. This entry belongs to a study of T-cell reconstitution after alpha-beta-depleted transplantation in children.

Sample: PBMCs, mostly from graft donor cells, taken 360 days after TCRalphabeta/CD19-depleted stem cell transplant. The chain uses TRBV29-1 and TRBJ1-2; perhaps TRBD1 as D (5 bases). The origin of this receptor is a male patient aged 2-15 years who had a stem cell transplant for acute lymphoblastic leukemia, so the T cells may come from the graft donor. DNA of the CDR3: TGCAGCGTTGGCGACAGCTACTATGGCTACACCTTC. Protein: CSVGDSYYGYTF.